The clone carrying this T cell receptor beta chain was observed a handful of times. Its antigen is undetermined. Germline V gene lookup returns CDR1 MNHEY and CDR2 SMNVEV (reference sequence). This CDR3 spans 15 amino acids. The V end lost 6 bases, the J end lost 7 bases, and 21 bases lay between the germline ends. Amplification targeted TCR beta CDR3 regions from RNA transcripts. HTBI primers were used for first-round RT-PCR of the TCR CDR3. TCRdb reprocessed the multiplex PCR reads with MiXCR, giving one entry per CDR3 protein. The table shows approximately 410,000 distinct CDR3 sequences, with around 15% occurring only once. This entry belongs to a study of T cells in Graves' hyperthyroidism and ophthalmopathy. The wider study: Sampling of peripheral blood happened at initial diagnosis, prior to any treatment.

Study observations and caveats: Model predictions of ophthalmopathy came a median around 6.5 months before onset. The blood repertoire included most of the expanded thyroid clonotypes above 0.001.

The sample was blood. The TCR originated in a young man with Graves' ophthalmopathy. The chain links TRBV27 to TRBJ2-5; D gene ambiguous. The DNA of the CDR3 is TGTGCCAGCAGCCCGCGACTGGGAACATCTATGACCCAGTACTTC. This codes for CASSPRLGTSMTQYF.